Only a few counts were recorded for the clone carrying this T cell receptor (beta chain). The sample originates from a study of blood T cell repertoires in COVID-19. V was shortened by 3 bases and J by 5 bases, with 20 bases between the two germline ends. Germline V gene lookup returns CDR1 MGHRA and CDR2 YSYEKL. CDR3 length: 16 residues. Seattle patients were enrolled during active infection and followed longitudinally. Assay used: immunoSEQ multiplex PCR; TCRdb lists only in-frame clones, some missing. The repertoire includes about 270,000 clones, roughly 90% of them detected once, and 9.5% to 15% sits in the top ten.

This receptor was taken from a young woman with COVID-19, enrolled during active disease. The V gene is TRBV4-1, the J gene TRBJ2-7; TRBD2 is a possible D gene (5 bases). Material: peripheral blood. The CDR3 nucleotides are TGCGCCAGCAGCCACGTTCCGGGGAACCTCGGGAACGAGCAGTACTTC. Amino acid sequence: CASSHVPGNLGNEQYF.